This T cell receptor (beta chain) is drawn from a study of cytomegalovirus exposure and HLA in healthy donors. Study-wide findings and caveats: V- and J-gene trimming of TCR beta was linked (in a later analysis) to a missense DCLRE1C variant.

Details on this clone: As yet, its antigen is unknown.

V lost 0 bases and J 1 base, leaving 10 bases between the germline ends. Germline V gene sequence: CDR1 SGHRS, CDR2 YFSETQ. The CDR3 extends over 15 amino acids. The PCR ran on 60 Vbeta and 13 Jbeta primers. The assay was immunoSEQ multiplex PCR, and TCRdb's table has in-frame clones only and misses some. The sample has 85,000 to 90,000 clones, approximately 79% seen once. The V call is TRBV5-1, the J call TRBJ2-5; D may be TRBD1 (5 bases). The sample taken for sequencing was PBMCs. The receptor comes from a man aged 25 to 40 in good health and CMV-seronegative. CDR3 sequence (DNA): TGCGCCAGCAGCTTGGATGGGGCTATCCAAGAGACCCAGTACTTC. Protein product: CASSLDGAIQETQYF.